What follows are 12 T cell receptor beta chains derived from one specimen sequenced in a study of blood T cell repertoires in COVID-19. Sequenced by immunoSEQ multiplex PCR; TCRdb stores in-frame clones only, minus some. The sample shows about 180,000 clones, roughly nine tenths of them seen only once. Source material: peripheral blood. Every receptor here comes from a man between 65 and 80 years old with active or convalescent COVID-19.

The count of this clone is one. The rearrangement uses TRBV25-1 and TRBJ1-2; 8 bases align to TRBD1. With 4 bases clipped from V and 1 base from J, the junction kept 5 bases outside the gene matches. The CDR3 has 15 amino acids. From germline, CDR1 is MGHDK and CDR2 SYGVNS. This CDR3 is CASSVSGGVNYGYTF. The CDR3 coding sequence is TGTGCCAGCAGTGTTTCAGGGGGCGTTAACTATGGCTACACCTTC.

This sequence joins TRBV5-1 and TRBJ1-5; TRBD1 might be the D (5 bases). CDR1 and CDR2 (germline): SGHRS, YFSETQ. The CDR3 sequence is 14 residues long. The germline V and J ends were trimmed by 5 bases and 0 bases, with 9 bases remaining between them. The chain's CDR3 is CASSPGDSNQPQHF. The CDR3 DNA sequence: TGCGCCAGCAGTCCGGGGGATAGCAATCAGCCCCAGCATTTT.

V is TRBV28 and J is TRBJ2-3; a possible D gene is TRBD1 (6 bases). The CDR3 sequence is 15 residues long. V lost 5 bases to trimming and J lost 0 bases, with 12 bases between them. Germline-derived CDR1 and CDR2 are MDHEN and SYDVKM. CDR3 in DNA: TGTGCCAGCAGTATGACAGGTCAGAGCACAGATACGCAGTATTTT. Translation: CASSMTGQSTDTQYF.

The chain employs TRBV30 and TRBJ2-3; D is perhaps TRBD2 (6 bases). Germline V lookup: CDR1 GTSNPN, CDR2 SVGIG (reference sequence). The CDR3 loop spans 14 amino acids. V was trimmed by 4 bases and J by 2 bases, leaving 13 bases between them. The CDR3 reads CAWMEGLATDTQYF. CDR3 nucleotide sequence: TGTGCCTGGATGGAGGGCCTCGCCACAGATACGCAGTATTTT.

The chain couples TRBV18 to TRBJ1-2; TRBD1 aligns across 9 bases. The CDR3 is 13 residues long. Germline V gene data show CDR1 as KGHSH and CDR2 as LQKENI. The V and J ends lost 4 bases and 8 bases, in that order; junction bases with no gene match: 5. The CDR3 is CASSRQGDGGYTF. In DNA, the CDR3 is TGTGCCAGCTCACGACAGGGGGATGGGGGCTACACCTTC.

CDR3 DNA sequence: TGCGCCAGCAGCCAAGAGCTTCGGGGATTCAGCACAGATACGCAGTATTTT. As protein: CASSQELRGFSTDTQYF. This chain links TRBV4-3 with TRBJ2-3; a possible D gene is TRBD2 (5 bases). The CDR3 totals 17 residues. The germline V gene encodes CDR1 LGHNA and CDR2 YSLEER. V lost 0 bases and J lost 0, with 13 bases in between.

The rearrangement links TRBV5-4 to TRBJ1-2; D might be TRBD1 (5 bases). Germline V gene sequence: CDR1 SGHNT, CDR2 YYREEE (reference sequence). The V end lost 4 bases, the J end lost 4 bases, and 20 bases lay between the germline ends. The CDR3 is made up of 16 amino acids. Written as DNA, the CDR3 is TGTGCCAGCAGCGCGGGCAGCCTTCGGGGGTTCTATGGCTACACCTTC. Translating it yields CASSAGSLRGFYGYTF.

CDR3 region: CASSPPGTSGRDEQFF. CDR3 DNA: TGTGCCAGCTCACCACCCGGGACTAGCGGGAGGGATGAGCAGTTCTTC. The chain uses TRBV18 and TRBJ2-1, with 16 bases lining up with TRBD2. Germline CDR1 is KGHSH and CDR2 is LQKENI. The CDR3 spans 16 residues. Losses at the gene ends were 0 bases for V and 8 bases for J; bases not matched to a gene: 1.

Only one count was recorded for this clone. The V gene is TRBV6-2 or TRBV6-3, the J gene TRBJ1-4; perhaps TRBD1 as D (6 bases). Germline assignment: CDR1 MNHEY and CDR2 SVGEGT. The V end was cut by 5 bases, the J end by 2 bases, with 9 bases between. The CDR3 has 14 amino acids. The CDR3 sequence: CASSRQATNEKLFF. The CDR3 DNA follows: TGTGCCAGCAGTCGACAGGCCACTAATGAAAAACTGTTTTTT.

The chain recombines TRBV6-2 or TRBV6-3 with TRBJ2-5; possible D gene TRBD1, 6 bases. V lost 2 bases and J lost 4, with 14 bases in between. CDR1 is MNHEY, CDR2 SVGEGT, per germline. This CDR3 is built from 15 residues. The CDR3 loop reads CASSYTGQSTETQYF. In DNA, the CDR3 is TGTGCCAGCAGTTACACTGGACAGTCAACAGAGACCCAGTACTTC.

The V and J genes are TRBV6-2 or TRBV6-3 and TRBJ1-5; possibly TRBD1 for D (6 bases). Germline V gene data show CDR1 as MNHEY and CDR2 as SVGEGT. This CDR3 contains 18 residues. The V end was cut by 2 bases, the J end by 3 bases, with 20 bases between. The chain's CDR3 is CASSYTSAGARINQPQHF. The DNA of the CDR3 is TGTGCCAGCAGTTACACTTCTGCAGGGGCGCGGATCAATCAGCCCCAGCATTTT.

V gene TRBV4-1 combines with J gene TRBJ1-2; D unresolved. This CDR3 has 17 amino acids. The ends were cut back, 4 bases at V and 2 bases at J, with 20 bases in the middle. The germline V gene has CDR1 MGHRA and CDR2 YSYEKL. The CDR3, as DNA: TGCGCCAGCAGCCCACGGGTTACTCCCAACGAAAACTATGGCTACACCTTC. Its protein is CASSPRVTPNENYGYTF.